This T cell receptor beta chain was sequenced during a study of T-cell memory formation after mild COVID-19. TCRdb reanalysed the 5' RACE reads using MiXCR and keeps one entry per CDR3 protein. The sample includes about 440,000 distinct CDR3 sequences, around 19% seen only once; the top ten take roughly 8.4%. The CDR3 is 17 amino acids. Germline V gene sequence: CDR1 SEHNR, CDR2 FQNEAQ (reference sequence). V gave up 3 bases and J gave up 3 bases, with 18 bases separating them. Sequenced input: PBMCs or a T cell subset sorted from them (not recorded which). V and J are TRBV7-9 and TRBJ2-1; no clear D. This sequence was found in an adult woman who had mild COVID-19 (a few samples of this study predate the infection). Cell type and time point are not known. Here the CDR3 DNA reads TGTGCCAGCAGCTTCACACCCACCATAAGAGACTACAATGAGCAGTTCTTC. The encoded protein is CASSFTPTIRDYNEQFF.